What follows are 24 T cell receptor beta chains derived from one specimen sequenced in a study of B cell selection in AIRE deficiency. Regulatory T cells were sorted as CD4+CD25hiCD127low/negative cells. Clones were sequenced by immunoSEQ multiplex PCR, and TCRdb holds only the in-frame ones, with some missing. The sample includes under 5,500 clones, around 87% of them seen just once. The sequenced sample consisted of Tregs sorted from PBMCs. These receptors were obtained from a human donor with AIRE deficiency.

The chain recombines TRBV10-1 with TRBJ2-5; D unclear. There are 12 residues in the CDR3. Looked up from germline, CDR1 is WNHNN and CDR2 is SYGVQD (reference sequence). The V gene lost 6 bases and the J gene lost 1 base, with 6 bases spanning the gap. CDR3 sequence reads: CASRCTQETQYF. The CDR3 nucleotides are TGCGCCAGCAGGTGCACCCAAGAGACCCAGTACTTC.

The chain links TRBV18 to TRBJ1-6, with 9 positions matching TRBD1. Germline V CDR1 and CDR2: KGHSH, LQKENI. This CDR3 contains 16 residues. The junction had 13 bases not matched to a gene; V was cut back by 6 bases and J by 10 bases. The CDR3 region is CASSAGAGTGWSPLHF. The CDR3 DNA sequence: TGTGCCAGCTCCGCGGGAGCCGGGACAGGGTGGTCACCCCTCCACTTT.

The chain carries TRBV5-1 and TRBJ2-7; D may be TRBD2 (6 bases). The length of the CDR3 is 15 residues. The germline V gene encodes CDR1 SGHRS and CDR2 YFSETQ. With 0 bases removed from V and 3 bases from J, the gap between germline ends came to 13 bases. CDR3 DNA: TGCGCCAGCAGCTTGGGGGGACTTAGCGGCTACGAGCAGTACTTC. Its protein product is CASSLGGLSGYEQYF. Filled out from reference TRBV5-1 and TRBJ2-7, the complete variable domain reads KAGVTQTPRYLIKTRGQQVTLSCSPISGHRSVSWYQQTPGQGLQFLFEYFSETQRNKGNFPGRFSGRQFSNSRSEMNVSTLELGDSALYLCASSLGGLSGYEQYFGPGTRLTVT.

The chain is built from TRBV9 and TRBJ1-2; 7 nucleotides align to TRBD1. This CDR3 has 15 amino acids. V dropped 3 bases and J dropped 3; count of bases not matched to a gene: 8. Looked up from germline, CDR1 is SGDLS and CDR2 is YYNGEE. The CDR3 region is CASSARGTDYYGYTF. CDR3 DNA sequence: TGTGCCAGCAGCGCAAGAGGGACAGACTACTATGGCTACACCTTC.

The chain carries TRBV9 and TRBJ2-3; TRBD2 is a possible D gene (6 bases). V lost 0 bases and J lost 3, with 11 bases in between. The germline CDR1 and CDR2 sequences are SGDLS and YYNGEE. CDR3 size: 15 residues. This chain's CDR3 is CASSVGLARTDTQYF. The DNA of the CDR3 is TGTGCCAGCAGCGTAGGGCTAGCGAGGACAGATACGCAGTATTTT.

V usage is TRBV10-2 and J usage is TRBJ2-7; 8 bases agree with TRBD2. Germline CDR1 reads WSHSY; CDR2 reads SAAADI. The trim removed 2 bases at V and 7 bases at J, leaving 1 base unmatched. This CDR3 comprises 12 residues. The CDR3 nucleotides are TGCGCCAGCAGTGAGCCGGGGGGGGAGCAGTACTTC. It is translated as CASSEPGGEQYF.

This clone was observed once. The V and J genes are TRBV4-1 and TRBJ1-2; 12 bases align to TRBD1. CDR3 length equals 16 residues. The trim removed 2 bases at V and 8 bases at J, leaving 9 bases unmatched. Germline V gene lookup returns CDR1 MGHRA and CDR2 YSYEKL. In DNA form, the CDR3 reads TGCGCCAGCAGCCAAAACCGGGACAGGGGGCATCGGGGCTACACCTTC. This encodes CASSQNRDRGHRGYTF.

CDR3 DNA sequence: TGTGCCAGCAGTTACTCGAGGTCTGCAGGGGGGTACGAGCAGTACTTC. Protein product: CASSYSRSAGGYEQYF. The rearrangement joins TRBV6-6 to TRBJ2-7; weak D call: TRBD1 (7 bases). V dropped 0 bases and J dropped 4 bases, with 16 bases sitting between them. This CDR3 is built from 16 residues. The germline V gene encodes CDR1 MNHNY and CDR2 SVGAGI (reference sequence).

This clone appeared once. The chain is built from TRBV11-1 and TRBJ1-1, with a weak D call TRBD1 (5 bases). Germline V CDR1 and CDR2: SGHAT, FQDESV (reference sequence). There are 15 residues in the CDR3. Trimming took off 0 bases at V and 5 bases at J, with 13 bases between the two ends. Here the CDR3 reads CASSLAPSRDTEAFF. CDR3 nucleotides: TGTGCCAGCAGCTTAGCCCCTAGCAGGGATACTGAAGCTTTCTTT.

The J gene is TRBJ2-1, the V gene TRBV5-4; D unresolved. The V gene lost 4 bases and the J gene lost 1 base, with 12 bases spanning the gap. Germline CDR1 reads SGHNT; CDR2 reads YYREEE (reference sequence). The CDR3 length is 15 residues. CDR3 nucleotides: TGTGCCAGCAGCCCTGTCCCGGCGTCCTACAATGAGCAGTTCTTC. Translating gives CASSPVPASYNEQFF.

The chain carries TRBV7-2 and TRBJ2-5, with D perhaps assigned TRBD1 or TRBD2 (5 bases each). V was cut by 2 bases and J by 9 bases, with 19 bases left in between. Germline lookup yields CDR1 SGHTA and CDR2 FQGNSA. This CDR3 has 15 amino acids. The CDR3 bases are TGTGCCAGCAGCTTAACCTCCAGGCACCCGGGGCCCCAGTACTTC. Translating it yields CASSLTSRHPGPQYF.

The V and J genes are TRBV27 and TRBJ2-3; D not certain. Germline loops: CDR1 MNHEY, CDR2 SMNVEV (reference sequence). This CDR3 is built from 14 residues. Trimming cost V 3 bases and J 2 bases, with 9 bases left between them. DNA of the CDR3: TGTGCCAGCAGTTTTGGCTCCTTCACAGATACGCAGTATTTT. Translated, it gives CASSFGSFTDTQYF.

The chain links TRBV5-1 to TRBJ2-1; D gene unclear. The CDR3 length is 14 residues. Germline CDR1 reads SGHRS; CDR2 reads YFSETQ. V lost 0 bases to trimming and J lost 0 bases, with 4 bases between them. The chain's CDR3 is CASSLGHSYNEQFF. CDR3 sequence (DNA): TGCGCCAGCAGCTTGGGACACTCCTACAATGAGCAGTTCTTC.

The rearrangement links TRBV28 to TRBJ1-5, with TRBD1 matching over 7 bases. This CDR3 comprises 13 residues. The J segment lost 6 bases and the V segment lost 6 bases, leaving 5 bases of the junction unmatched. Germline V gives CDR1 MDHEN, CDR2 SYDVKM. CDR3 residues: CASRTGSFQPQHF. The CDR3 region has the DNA TGTGCCAGCAGGACAGGGTCCTTTCAGCCCCAGCATTTT.

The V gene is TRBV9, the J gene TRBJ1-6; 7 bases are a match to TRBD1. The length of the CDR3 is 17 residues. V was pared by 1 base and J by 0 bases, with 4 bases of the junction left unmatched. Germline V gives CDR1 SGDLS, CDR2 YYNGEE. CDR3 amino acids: CASSVTAGGSYNSPLHF. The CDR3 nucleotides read TGTGCCAGCAGCGTAACGGCAGGGGGCTCCTATAATTCACCCCTCCACTTT.

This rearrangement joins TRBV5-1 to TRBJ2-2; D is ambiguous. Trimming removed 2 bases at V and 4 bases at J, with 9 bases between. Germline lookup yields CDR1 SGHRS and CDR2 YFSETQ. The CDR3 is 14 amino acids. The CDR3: CASSFLSSTGELFF. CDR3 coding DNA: TGCGCCAGCAGCTTTCTAAGCTCCACCGGGGAGCTGTTTTTT.

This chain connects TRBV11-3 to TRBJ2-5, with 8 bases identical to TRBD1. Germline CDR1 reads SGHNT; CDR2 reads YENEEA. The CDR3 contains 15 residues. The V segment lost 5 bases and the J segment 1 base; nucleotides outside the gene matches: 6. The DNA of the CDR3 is TGTGCCAGCAGCCGCAGGGGGCTAAGCCAAGAGACCCAGTACTTC. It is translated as CASSRRGLSQETQYF.

This CDR3 reads CASSLATGDYNEQFF. CDR3 bases: TGCGCCAGCAGCTTGGCGACAGGGGATTACAATGAGCAGTTCTTC. This sequence joins TRBV5-1 and TRBJ2-1; 8 bases fit TRBD1. Germline V gene lookup returns CDR1 SGHRS and CDR2 YFSETQ. Losses at the gene ends were 0 bases for V and 4 bases for J; bases not matched to a gene: 3. The CDR3 covers 15 residues.

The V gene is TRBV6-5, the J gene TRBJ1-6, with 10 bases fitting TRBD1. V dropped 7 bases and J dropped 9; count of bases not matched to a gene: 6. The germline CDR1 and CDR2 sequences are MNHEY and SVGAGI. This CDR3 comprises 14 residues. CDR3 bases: TGTGCCAGCACCGGGACAGGGGTTTTTTCACCCCTCCACTTT. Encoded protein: CASTGTGVFSPLHF.

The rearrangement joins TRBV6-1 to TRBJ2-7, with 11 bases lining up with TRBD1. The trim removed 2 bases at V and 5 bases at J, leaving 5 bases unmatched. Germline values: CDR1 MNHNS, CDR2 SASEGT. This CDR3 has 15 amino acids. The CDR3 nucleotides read TGTGCCAGCAGTGAAACCGGGACAGGGGGTGACGAGCAGTACTTC. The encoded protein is CASSETGTGGDEQYF.

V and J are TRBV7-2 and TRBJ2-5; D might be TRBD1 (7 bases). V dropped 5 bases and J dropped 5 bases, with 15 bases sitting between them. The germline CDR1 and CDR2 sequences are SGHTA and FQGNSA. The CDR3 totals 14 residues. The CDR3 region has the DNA TGTGCCAGCAGCGCAAGACAGGGAGGTGAGACCCAGTACTTC. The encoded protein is CASSARQGGETQYF.

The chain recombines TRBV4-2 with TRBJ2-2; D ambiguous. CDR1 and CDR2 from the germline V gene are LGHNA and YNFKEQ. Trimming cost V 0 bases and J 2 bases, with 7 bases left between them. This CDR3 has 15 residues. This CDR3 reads CASSQDPGNTGELFF. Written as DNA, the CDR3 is TGTGCCAGCAGCCAAGACCCGGGTAACACCGGGGAGCTGTTTTTT.

The CDR3 protein is CASSLYPTSGKETQYF. CDR3 nucleotides: TGCGCCAGCAGCTTGTACCCGACTAGCGGGAAAGAGACCCAGTACTTC. This rearrangement joins TRBV5-1 to TRBJ2-5, with 11 bases lining up with TRBD2. The V and J ends lost 1 base and 3 bases, in that order; junction bases with no gene match: 5. This CDR3 comprises 16 residues. The V gene's germline CDR1 is SGHRS and CDR2 YFSETQ. Filled out from reference TRBV5-1 and TRBJ2-5, the complete variable domain reads KAGVTQTPRYLIKTRGQQVTLSCSPISGHRSVSWYQQTPGQGLQFLFEYFSETQRNKGNFPGRFSGRQFSNSRSEMNVSTLELGDSALYLCASSLYPTSGKETQYFGPGTRLLVL.

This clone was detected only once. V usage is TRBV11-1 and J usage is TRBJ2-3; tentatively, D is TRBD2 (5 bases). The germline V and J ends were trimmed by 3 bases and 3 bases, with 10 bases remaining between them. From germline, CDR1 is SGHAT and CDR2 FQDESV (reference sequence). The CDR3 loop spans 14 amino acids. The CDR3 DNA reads TGTGCCAGCAGCTTTGGACTCCTTACAGATACGCAGTATTTT. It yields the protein CASSFGLLTDTQYF.